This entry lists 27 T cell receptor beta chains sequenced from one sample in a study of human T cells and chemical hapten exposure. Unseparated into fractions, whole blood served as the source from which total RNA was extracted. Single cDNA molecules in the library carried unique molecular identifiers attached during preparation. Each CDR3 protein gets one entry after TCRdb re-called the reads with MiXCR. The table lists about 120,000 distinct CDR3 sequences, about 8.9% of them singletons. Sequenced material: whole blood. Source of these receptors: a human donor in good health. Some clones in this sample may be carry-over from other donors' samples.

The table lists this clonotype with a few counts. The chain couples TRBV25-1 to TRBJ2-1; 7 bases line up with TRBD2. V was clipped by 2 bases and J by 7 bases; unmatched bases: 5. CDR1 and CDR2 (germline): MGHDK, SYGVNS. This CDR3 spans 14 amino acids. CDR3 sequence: CASSEELAVNEQFF. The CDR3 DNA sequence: TGTGCCAGCAGTGAAGAGCTAGCGGTAAATGAGCAGTTCTTC.

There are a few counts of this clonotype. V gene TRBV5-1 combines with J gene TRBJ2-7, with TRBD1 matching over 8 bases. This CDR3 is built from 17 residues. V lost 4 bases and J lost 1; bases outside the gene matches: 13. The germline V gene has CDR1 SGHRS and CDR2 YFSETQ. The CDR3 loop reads CASSPPPDRGPSYEQYF. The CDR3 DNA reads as TGCGCCAGCAGCCCGCCACCCGACAGGGGACCTTCCTACGAGCAGTACTTC.

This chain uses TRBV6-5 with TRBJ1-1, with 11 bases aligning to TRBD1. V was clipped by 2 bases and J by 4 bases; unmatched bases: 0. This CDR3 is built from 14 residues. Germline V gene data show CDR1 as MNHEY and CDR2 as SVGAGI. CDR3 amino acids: CASSYGTGGTEAFF. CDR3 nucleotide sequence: TGTGCCAGCAGTTACGGGACAGGGGGCACTGAAGCTTTCTTT.

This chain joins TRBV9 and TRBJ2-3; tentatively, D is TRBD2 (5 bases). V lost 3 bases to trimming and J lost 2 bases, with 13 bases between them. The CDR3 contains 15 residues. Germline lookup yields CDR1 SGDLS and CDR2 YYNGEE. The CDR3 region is CASSGRWPDTDTQYF. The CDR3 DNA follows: TGTGCCAGCAGCGGGAGGTGGCCTGACACAGATACGCAGTATTTT.

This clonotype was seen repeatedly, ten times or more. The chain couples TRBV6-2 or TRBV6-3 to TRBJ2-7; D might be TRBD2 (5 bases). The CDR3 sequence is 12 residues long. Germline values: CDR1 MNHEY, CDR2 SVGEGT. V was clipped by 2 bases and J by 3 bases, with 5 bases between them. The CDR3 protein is CASSYGLYEQYF. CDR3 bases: TGTGCCAGCAGTTACGGACTCTACGAGCAGTACTTC.

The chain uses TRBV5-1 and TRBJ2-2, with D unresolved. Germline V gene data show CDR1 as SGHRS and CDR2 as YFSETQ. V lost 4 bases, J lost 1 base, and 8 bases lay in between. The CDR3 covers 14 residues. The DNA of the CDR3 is TGCGCCAGCAGCAACAGACAGAACACCGGGGAGCTGTTTTTT. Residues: CASSNRQNTGELFF.

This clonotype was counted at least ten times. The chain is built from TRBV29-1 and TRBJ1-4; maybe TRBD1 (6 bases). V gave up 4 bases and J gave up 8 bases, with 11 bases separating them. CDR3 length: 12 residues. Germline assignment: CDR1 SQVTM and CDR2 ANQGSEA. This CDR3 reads CSVGGGREKLFF. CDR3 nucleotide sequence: TGCAGCGTTGGAGGGGGTCGCGAAAAACTGTTTTTT.

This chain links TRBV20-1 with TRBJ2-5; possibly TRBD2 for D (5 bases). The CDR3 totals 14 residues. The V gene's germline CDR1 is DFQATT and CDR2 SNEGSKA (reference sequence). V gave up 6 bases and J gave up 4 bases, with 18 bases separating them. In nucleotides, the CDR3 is TGCAGTGCCGCTGGCCGTGGGGAGCGAGAGACCCAGTACTTC. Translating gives CSAAGRGERETQYF.

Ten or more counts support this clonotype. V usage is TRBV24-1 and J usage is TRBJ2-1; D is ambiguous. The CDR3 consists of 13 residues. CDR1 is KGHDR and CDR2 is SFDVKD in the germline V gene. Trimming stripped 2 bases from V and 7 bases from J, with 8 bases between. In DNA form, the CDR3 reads TGTGCCACCAGTGATTCGGCAGGAAATGAGCAGTTCTTC. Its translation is CATSDSAGNEQFF.

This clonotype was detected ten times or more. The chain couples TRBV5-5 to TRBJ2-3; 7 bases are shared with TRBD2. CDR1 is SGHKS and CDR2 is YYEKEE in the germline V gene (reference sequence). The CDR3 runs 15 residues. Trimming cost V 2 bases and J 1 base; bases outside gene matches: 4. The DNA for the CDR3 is TGTGCCAGCAGCTTTATACGGGGGGGCACAGATACGCAGTATTTT. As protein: CASSFIRGGTDTQYF.

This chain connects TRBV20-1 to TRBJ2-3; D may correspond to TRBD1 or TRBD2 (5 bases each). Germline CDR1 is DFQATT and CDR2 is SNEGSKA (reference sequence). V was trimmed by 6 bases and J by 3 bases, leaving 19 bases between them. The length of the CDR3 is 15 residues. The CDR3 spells CSATGTLKGTDTQYF. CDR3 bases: TGCAGTGCCACCGGGACCTTAAAGGGGACAGATACGCAGTATTTT.

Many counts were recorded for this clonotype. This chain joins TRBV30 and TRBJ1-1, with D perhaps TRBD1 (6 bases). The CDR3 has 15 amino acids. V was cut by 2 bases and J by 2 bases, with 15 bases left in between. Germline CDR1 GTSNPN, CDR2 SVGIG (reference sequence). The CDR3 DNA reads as TGTGCCTGGAGTCGTGGACAGCAAGTTAACACTGAAGCTTTCTTT. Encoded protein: CAWSRGQQVNTEAFF.

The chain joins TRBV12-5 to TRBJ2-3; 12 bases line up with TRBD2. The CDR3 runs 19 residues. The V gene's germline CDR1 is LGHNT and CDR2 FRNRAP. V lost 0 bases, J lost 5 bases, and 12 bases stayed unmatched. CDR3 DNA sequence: TGTGCTAGTGGTTTGGTACCTCATCGACTAGCGGGAGTGGTAGATACGCAGTATTTT. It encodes CASGLVPHRLAGVVDTQYF. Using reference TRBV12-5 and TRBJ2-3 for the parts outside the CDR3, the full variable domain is DARVTQTPRHKVTEMGQEVTMRCQPILGHNTVFWYRQTMMQGLELLAYFRNRAPLDDSGMPKDRFSAEMPDATLATLKIQPSEPRDSAVYFCASGLVPHRLAGVVDTQYFGPGTRLTVL.

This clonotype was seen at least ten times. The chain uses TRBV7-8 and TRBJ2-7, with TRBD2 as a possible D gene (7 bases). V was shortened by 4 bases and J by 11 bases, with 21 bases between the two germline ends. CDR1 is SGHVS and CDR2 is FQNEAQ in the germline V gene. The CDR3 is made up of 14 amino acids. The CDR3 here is CASSSEGGTGSKYF. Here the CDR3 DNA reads TGTGCCAGCAGCTCAGAGGGGGGGACCGGCAGCAAGTACTTC.

The chain's CDR3 is CSARGYWTGDSYEQYF. CDR3 nucleotide sequence: TGCAGTGCTAGAGGGTACTGGACAGGGGATTCCTACGAGCAGTACTTC. The V call is TRBV20-1, the J call TRBJ2-7, with 9 nucleotides matching TRBD1. CDR1 and CDR2 (germline): DFQATT, SNEGSKA (reference sequence). The CDR3 has 16 amino acids. Germline trimming cut 1 base from V and 1 base from J; bases unmatched to any gene: 8.

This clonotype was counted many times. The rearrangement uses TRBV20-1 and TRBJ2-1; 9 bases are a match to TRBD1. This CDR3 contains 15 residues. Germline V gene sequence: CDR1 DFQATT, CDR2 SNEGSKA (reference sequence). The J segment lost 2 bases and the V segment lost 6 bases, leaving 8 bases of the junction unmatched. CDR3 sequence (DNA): TGCAGTGCCCGACCGGGACAGGGCACCTACAATGAGCAGTTCTTC. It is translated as CSARPGQGTYNEQFF.

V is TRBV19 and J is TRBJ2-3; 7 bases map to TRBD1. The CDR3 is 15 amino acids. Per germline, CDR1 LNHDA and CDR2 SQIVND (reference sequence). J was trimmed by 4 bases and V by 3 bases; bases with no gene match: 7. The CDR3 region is CASSIGQASPDTQYF. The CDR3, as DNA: TGTGCCAGTAGTATCGGACAGGCCTCCCCAGATACGCAGTATTTT.

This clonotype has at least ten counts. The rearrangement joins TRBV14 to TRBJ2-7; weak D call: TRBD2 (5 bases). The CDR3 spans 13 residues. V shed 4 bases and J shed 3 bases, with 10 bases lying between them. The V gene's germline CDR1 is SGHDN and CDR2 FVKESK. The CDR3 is CASSPGYLYEQYF. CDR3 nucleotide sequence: TGTGCCAGCAGCCCGGGATACCTCTACGAGCAGTACTTC.

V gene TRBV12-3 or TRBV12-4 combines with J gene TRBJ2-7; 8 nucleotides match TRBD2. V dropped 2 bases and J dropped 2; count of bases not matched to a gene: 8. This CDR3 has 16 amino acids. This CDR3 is CASSLRGGGQAYEQYF. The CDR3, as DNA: TGTGCCAGCAGTTTACGGGGGGGGGGACAAGCCTACGAGCAGTACTTC.

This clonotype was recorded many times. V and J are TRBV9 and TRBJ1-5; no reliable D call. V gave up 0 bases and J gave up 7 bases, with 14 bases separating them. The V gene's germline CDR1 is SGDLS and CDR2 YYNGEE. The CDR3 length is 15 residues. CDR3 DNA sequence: TGTGCCAGCAGCGTAGGTGACTCGGCGAGCCAGCCCCAGCATTTT. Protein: CASSVGDSASQPQHF.

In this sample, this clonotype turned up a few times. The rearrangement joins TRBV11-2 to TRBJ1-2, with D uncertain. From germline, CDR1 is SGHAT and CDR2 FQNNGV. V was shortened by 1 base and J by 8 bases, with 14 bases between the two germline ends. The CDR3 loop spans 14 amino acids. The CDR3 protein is CASSLGAGPEGYTF. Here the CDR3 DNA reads TGTGCCAGCAGCTTAGGGGCAGGTCCGGAAGGCTACACCTTC.

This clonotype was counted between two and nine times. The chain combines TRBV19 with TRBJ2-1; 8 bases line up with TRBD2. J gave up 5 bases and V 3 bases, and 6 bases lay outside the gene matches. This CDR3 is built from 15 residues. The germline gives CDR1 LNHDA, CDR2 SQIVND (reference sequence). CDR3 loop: CASSMGSAGDNEQFF. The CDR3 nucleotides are TGTGCCAGTAGTATGGGATCAGCGGGGGACAATGAGCAGTTCTTC. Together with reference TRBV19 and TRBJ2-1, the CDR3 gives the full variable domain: DGGITQSPKYLFRKEGQNVTLSCEQNLNHDAMYWYRQDPGQGLRLIYYSQIVNDFQKGDIAEGYSVSREKKESFPLTVTSAQKNPTAFYLCASSMGSAGDNEQFFGPGTRLTVL.

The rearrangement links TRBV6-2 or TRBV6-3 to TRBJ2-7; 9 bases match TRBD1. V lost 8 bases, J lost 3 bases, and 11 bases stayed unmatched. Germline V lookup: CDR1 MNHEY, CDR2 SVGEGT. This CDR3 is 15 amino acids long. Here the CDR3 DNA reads TGTGCCAGCGGAAAAGCGGGACAGGGTCTCTACGAGCAGTACTTC. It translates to CASGKAGQGLYEQYF.

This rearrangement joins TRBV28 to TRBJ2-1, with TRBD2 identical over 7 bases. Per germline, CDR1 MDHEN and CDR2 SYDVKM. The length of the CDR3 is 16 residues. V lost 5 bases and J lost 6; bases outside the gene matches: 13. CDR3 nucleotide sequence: TGTGCCAGCAGTCCACACCCCAGCGGGGTTTTCAATGAGCAGTTCTTC. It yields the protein CASSPHPSGVFNEQFF.

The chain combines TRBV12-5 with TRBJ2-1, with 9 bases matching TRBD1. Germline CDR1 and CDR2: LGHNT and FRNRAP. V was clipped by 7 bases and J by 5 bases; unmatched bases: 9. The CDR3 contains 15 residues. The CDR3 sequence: CASALLQGAHNEQFF. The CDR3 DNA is TGTGCTAGTGCCCTATTACAGGGGGCGCACAATGAGCAGTTCTTC.

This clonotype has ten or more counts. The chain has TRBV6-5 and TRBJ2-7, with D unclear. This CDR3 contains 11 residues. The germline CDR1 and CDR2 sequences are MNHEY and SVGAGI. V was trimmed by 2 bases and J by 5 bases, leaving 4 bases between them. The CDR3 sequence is CASSYSHEQYF. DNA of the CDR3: TGTGCCAGCAGTTACAGCCACGAGCAGTACTTC.

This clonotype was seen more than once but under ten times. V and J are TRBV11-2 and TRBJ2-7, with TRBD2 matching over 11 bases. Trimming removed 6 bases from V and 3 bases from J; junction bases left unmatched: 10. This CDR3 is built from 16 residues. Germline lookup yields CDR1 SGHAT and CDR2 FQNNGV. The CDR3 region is CASSQGASGGLYEQYF. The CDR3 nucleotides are TGTGCCAGCAGTCAGGGGGCTAGCGGGGGGCTCTACGAGCAGTACTTC.